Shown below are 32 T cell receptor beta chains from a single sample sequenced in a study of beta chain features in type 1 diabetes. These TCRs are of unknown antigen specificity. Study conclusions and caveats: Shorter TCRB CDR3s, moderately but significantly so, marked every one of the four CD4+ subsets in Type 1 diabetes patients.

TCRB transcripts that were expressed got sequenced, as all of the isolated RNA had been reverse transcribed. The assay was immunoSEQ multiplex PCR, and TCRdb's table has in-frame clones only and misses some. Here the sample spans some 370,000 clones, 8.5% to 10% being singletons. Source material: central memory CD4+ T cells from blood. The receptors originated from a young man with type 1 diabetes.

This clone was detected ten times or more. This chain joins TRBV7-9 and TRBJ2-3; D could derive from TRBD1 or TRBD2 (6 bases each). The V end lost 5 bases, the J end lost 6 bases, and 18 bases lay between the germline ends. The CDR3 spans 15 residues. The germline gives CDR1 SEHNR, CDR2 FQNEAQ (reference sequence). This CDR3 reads CASSPPFRRGDTQYF. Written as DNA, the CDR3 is TGTGCCAGCAGCCCACCCTTCCGGAGGGGGGATACGCAGTATTTT. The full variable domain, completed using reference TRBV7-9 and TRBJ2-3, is DTGVSQNPRHKITKRGQNVTFRCDPISEHNRLYWYRQTLGQGPEFLTYFQNEAQLEKSRLLSDRFSAERPKGSFSTLEIQRTEQGDSAMYLCASSPPFRRGDTQYFGPGTRLTVL.

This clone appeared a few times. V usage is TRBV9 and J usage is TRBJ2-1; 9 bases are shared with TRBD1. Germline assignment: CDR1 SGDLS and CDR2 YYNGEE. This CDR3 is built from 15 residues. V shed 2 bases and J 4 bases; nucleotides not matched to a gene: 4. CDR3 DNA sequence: TGTGCCAGCAGCGTCGAGGACAGGGGTTACAATGAGCAGTTCTTC. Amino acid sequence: CASSVEDRGYNEQFF.

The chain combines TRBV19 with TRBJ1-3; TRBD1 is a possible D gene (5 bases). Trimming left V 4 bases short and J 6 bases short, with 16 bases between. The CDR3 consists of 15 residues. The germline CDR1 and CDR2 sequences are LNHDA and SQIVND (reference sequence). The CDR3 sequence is CASSKPGLRENTIYF. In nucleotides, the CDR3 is TGTGCCAGTAGTAAACCGGGACTGAGAGAAAACACCATATATTTT. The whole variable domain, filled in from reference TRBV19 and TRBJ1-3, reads DGGITQSPKYLFRKEGQNVTLSCEQNLNHDAMYWYRQDPGQGLRLIYYSQIVNDFQKGDIAEGYSVSREKKESFPLTVTSAQKNPTAFYLCASSKPGLRENTIYFGEGSWLTVV.

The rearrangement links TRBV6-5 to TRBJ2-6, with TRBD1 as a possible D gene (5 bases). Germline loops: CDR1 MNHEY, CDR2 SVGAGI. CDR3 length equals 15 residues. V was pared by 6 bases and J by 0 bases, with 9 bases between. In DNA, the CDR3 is TGTGCCAGCAGCGGCGACAGCTCTGGGGCCAACGTCCTGACTTTC. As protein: CASSGDSSGANVLTF.

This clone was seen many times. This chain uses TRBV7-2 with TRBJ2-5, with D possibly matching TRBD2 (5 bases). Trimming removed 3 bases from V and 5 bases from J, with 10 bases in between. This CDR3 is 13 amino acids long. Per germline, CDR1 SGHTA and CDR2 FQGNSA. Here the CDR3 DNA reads TGTGCCAGCAGCTTTAGGCCGGGGGAGACCCAGTACTTC. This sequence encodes CASSFRPGETQYF.

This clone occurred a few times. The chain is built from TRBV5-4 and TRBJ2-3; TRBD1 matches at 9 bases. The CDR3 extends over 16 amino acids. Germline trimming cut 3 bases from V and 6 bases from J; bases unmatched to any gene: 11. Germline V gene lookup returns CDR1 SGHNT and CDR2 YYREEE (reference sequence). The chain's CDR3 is CASSSGAGTGSDTQYF. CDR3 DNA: TGTGCCAGCAGCTCGGGGGCCGGGACAGGGTCCGATACGCAGTATTTT.

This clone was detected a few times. The CDR3 DNA is TGTGCCAGCGGCAGGGACTACAATGAGCAGTTCTTC. It yields the protein CASGRDYNEQFF. V gene TRBV9 combines with J gene TRBJ2-1; tentative D call: TRBD1 (5 bases). Trimming pared 7 bases from V and 3 bases from J, leaving 8 bases between. The CDR3 totals 12 residues. The germline CDR1 and CDR2 sequences are SGDLS and YYNGEE.

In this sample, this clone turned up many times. Here the CDR3 reads CASSLKVTSGTNEQFF. The CDR3 DNA reads as TGTGCCAGCAGCTTAAAGGTCACTAGCGGTACCAATGAGCAGTTCTTC. This chain links TRBV7-2 with TRBJ2-1; the match to TRBD2 covers 8 bases. The CDR3 is 16 residues long. The trim removed 2 bases at V and 6 bases at J, leaving 9 bases unmatched. Germline assignment: CDR1 SGHTA and CDR2 FQGNSA.

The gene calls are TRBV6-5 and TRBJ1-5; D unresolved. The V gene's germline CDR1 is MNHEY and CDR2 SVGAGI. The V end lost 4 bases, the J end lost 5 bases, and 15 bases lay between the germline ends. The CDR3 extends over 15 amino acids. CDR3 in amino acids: CASSLFGVIDQPQHF. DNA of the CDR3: TGTGCCAGCAGTTTATTCGGGGTAATCGATCAGCCCCAGCATTTT.

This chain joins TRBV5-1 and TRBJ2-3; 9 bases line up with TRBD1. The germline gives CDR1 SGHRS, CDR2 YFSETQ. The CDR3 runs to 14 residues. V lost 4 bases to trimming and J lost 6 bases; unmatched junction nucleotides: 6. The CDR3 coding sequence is TGCGCCAGCAGCCCCGGGACAGGGAAGGATACGCAGTATTTT. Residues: CASSPGTGKDTQYF. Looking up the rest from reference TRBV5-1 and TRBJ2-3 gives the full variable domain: KAGVTQTPRYLIKTRGQQVTLSCSPISGHRSVSWYQQTPGQGLQFLFEYFSETQRNKGNFPGRFSGRQFSNSRSEMNVSTLELGDSALYLCASSPGTGKDTQYFGPGTRLTVL.

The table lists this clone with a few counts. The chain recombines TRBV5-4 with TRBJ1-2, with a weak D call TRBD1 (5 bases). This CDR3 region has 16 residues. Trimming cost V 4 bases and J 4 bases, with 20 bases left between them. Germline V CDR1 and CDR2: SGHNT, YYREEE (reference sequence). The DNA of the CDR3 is TGTGCCAGCAGCCCGCAATCGGGACGTATCGCCTATGGCTACACCTTC. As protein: CASSPQSGRIAYGYTF.

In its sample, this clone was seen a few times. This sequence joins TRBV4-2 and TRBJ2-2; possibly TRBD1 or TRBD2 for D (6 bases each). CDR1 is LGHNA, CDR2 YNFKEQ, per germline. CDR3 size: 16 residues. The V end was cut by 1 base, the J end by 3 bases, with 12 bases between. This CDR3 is CASSQGRGSDTGELFF. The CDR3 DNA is TGTGCCAGCAGCCAAGGGAGGGGGTCGGACACCGGGGAGCTGTTTTTT.

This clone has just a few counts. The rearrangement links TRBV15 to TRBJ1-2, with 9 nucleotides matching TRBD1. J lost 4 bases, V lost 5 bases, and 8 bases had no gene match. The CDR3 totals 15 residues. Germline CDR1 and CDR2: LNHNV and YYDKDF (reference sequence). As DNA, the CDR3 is TGTGCCACCAGCCTCGGGGACAGGGTAACCTATGGCTACACCTTC. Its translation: CATSLGDRVTYGYTF.

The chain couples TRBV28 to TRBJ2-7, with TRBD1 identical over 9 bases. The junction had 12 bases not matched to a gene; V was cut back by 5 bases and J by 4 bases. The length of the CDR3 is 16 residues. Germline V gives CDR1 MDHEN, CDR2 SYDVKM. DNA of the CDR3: TGTGCCAGCAGTCCCTGGGGACAGGGAGGTCATTACGAGCAGTACTTC. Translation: CASSPWGQGGHYEQYF.

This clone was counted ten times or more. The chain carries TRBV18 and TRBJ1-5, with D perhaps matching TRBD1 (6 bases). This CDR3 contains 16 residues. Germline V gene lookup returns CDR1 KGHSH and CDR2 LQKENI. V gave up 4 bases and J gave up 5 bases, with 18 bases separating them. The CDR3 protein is CASSQSSDSSYQPQHF. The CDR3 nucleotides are TGTGCCAGCTCACAATCTTCGGACAGTTCCTATCAGCCCCAGCATTTT.

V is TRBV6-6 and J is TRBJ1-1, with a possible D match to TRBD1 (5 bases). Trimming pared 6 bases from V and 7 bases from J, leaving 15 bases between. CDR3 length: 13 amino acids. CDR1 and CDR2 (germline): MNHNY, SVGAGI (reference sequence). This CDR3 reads CASSRFSGNEAFF. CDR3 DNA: TGTGCCAGCAGCCGCTTCTCAGGGAATGAAGCTTTCTTT.

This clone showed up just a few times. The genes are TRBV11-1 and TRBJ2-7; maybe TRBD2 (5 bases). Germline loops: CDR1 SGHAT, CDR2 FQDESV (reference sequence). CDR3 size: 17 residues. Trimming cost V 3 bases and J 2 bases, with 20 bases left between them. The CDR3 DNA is TGTGCCAGCAGCTTTAGCGATGGACGAGCCGGCACCTACGAGCAGTACTTC. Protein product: CASSFSDGRAGTYEQYF.

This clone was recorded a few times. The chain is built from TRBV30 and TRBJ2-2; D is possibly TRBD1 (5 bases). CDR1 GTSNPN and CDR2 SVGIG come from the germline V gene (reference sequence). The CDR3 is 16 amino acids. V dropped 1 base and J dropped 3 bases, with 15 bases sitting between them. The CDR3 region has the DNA TGTGCCTGGAGTGAAGTAGGCAGGGCGGACACCGGGGAGCTGTTTTTT. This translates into CAWSEVGRADTGELFF.

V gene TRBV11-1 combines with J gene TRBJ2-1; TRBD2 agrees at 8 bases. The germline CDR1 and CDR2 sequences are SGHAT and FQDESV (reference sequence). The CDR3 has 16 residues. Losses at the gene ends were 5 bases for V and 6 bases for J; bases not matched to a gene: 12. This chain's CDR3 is CASSQEGIAGSNEQFF. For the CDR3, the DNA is TGTGCCAGCAGCCAAGAGGGGATAGCGGGAAGCAATGAGCAGTTCTTC.

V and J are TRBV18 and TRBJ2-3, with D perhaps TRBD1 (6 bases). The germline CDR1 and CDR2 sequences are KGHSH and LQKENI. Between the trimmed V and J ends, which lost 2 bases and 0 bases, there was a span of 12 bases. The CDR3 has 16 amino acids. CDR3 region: CASSPNRVQSTDTQYF. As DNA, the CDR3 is TGTGCCAGCTCACCAAACAGGGTTCAAAGCACAGATACGCAGTATTTT.

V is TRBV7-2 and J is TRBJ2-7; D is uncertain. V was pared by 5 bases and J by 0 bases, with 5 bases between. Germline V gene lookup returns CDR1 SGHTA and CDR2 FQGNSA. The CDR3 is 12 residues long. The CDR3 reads CASSPRSYEQYF. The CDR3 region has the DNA TGTGCCAGCAGCCCACGCTCCTACGAGCAGTACTTC.

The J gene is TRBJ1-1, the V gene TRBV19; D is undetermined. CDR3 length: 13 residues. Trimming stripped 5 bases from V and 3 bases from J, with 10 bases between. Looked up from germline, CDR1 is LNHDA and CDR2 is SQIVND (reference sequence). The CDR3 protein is CASSRYGYTEAFF. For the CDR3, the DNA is TGTGCCAGTAGTCGGTACGGCTACACTGAAGCTTTCTTT.

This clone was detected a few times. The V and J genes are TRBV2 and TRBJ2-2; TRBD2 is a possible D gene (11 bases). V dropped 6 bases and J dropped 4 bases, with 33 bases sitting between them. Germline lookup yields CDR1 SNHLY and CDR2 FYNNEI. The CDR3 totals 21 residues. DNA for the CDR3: TGTGCCAGCAGCCCGGGACAGGGGCGAACTAGCGGGAGTTTCCGCACCGGGGAGCTGTTTTTT. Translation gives CASSPGQGRTSGSFRTGELFF.

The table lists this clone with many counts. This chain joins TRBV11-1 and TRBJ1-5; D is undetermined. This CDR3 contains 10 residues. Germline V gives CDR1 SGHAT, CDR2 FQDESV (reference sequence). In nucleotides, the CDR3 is TGTGCAATTGAGAATCAGCCCCAGCATTTT. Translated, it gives CAIENQPQHF.

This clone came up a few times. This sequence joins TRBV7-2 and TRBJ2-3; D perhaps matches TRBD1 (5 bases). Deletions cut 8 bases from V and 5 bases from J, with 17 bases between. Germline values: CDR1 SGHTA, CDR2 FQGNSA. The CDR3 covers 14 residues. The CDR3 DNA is TGTGCCAGCTTTTACCAGGGCATAGGAGATACGCAGTATTTT. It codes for CASFYQGIGDTQYF.

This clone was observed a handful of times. The CDR3 loop is CASSSSWTSRNIQYF. The CDR3 bases are TGTGCCAGCAGCTCTTCCTGGACTAGCAGAAACATTCAGTACTTC. The chain has TRBV27 and TRBJ2-4; 8 bases map to TRBD2. The J segment lost 6 bases and the V segment lost 6 bases, leaving 10 bases of the junction unmatched. The length of the CDR3 is 15 residues. Germline assignment: CDR1 MNHEY and CDR2 SMNVEV (reference sequence).

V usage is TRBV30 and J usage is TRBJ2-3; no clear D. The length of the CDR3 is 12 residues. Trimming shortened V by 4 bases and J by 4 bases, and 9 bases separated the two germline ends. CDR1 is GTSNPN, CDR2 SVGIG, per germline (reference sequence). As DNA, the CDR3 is TGTGCCTGGATTAGGAGCGCAGATACGCAGTATTTT. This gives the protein CAWIRSADTQYF.

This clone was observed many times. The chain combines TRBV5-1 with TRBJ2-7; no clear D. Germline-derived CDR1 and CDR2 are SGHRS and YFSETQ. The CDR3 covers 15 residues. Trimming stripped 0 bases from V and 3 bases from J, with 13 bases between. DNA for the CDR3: TGCGCCAGCAGCTTGGAAACGACTGCCAACTACGAGCAGTACTTC. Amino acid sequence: CASSLETTANYEQYF.

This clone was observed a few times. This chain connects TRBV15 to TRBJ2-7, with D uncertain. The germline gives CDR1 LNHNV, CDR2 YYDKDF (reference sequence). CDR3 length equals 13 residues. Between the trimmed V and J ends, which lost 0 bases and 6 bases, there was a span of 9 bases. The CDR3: CATSRDRFLEQYF. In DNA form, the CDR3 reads TGTGCCACCAGCAGAGACCGGTTCCTCGAGCAGTACTTC.

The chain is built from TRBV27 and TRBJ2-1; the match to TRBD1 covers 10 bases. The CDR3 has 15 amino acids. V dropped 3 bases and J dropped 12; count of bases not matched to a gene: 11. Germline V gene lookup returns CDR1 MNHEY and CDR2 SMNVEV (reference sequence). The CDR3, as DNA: TGTGCCAGCAGTTTTTCGACAGGGGGCTCGGGTGCGCAGTTCTTC. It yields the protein CASSFSTGGSGAQFF.

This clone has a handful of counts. In nucleotides, the CDR3 is TGTGCCAGTAGTATTGTTACTAGCACAGATACGCAGTATTTT. This sequence encodes CASSIVTSTDTQYF. The chain links TRBV19 to TRBJ2-3; no firm D call. V was trimmed by 3 bases and J by 0 bases, leaving 7 bases between them. CDR1 LNHDA and CDR2 SQIVND come from the germline V gene (reference sequence). CDR3 length: 14 residues.

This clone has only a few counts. CDR3 sequence (DNA): TGTGCCACCAGCATCCCCCTCGGACTAGCGGGAGAACAGGGTAACACCGGGGAGCTGTTTTTT. Translating it yields CATSIPLGLAGEQGNTGELFF. This chain links TRBV15 with TRBJ2-2; 13 bases align to TRBD2. Germline lookup yields CDR1 LNHNV and CDR2 YYDKDF (reference sequence). V shed 4 bases and J 2 bases; nucleotides not matched to a gene: 16. This CDR3 is 21 amino acids long. The variable domain in full, completed from reference TRBV15 and TRBJ2-2, reads DAMVIQNPRYQVTQFGKPVTLSCSQTLNHNVMYWYQQKSSQAPKLLFHYYDKDFNNEADTPDNFQSRRPNTSFCFLDIRSPGLGDTAMYLCATSIPLGLAGEQGNTGELFFGEGSRLTVL.